Reported below is one T cell receptor (beta chain). Which antigen it targets is not known. No much larger clone is present one base from it, and per-base qualities are unavailable. The germline V gene (reference sequence) provides CDR1 SGHNT and CDR2 YYREEE. The CDR3 starts with the cysteine, ends with the phenylalanine, and has 14 residues. This entry keeps only the CDR3 DNA: 42 bases, framed from base 1. V is trimmed back by 5 bases and J by 11 bases, and the junction contains 13 bases that no gene match accounts for. Libraries came from 5' RACE. The sample was run on an Illumina HiSeq 2500. A second roughly 6 to 11 cycle PCR used a sample-barcoded 5' primer and a J-beta primer mix. Each TCR beta cDNA molecule received a unique molecular identifier from a template-switch 5' adaptor carrying 12 random nucleotides. At least 2.5 million CDR3-containing paired-end reads were obtained from each sample. All of the RNA was converted into first-strand cDNA using the Mint cDNA synthesis kit, with a TRBC-specific oligonucleotide serving as the primer. All cDNA was treated with uracil-DNA glycosylase and then went through a first 18-cycle PCR with the universal primers M1SS and BC2_uni_R. The original methods were these. Normalization of each sample was performed by random selection of 1 million high-quality reads, each carrying a distinct molecular identifier. Instead of being binned into consensus sequences, reads with shared molecular identifiers were discarded. CDR3 identification, clonotype clustering and error correction used MiTCR with a Q25 quality threshold and the strictest error-elimination algorithm. A nonparametric unseen species model with Euler transformation was used to estimate lower-bound total TCR beta diversity. TCRdb reran the public reads through fastp at Q25 and MiXCR, keeping productive beta chains. Rows with one shared CDR3 protein collapse into an entry with the most common genes and DNA. V and J calls and clone size were set by TCRdb, not the authors. The sample profile shows about 700,000 distinct CDR3 sequences; roughly 32% of them were found once. The top ten hold roughly 15% of the sample.

This entry belongs to a study of blood T cells in healthy people across ages (dated by TCRdb to between 2015 and 2017). Turning to the overall study: In model experiments, template switching captured roughly one uniquely barcoded TCR beta cDNA molecule for every two T cells. Using deep sequencing normalized with unique cDNA molecular identifiers, the study measured how TCR beta repertoire diversity changes with age. Donors of different ages were randomly distributed across sequencing lanes to avoid experimental bias. Donors were grouped into four age groups: young (average roughly 15 years), middle-aged (roughly 38), aged (around 60) and long-lived (82). The study analyzed two additional independent replicas of 1 million unique cDNA reads from the same blood draw for two donors, one aged 18 to 29 and one aged 80 or older.

Systemically healthy Caucasian individuals from Russia, some 36 in total and aged roughly 6 to 100 years, were included as donors. Ten milliliters of peripheral blood were drawn from each donor into EDTA-treated Vacutainer tubes. Ficoll-Paque density-gradient centrifugation was used to isolate PBMCs, with at least 7 million per sample. Trizol reagent was used to extract total RNA from the PBMCs, yielding at least 5.5 micrograms per sample. Naive CD45RAhigh/CD27high T cell percentages were measured by flow cytometry on a PBMC aliquot from every donor. Overall results and qualifications from the work: Estimates of total diversity based on one million sequenced T cells were considered lower bounds and underestimates. The percentage of naive T cells measured by flow cytometry correlated strongly with observed TCR beta diversity. Since profiling was done on bulk unsorted PBMCs, naive and antigen-experienced compartments could not be conclusively compared. The CMV infection status of donors was not known, potentially confounding age-related changes in expanded clonotypes. As age increased, observed TCR beta diversity per million T cells dropped in a roughly linear way, and a significant reduction was already evident by age about 40. Compared with the aged group, the long-lived group had more naive CD4+ T cells, fewer expanded clones and increased TCR diversity, suggesting age selection.

This TCR came from a woman of 80 years or more in good health. Donor details come from another sample of the same person, matched by shared clones. The rearranged segments are TRBV5-4 and TRBJ2-5; a stretch of 9 junction bases matches TRBD2. Sequencing was carried out using blood. The CDR3: CASRWGGGADEQYF. The nucleotide sequence is TGTGCCAGCAGGTGGGGCGGGGGGGCCGATGAGCAGTACTTC.